The rows below give T cell receptor beta chains drawn from one sample of a study of blood T cell repertoires in COVID-19. TCRdb keeps only in-frame clones here, not all; method: immunoSEQ multiplex PCR. The sample holds around 92,000 clones, around 84% seen once. Specimen: peripheral blood. The origin of the receptors is a woman between 55 and 75 years old in a cohort sampled during active or convalescent COVID-19. The CDR3 runs from the conserved cysteine through the conserved F or W. D genes are given only for firm matches. Size values are once, few and many counts, or a class for expanded clones, and some rows have none.

size: -; D: TRBD2; J: TRBJ2-1; V: TRBV5-4; length: 16; DNA: TGTGCCAGCAGCTTGGGCGGGGGGGCCGGGTCATATGAGCAGTTCTTC; CDR3: CASSLGGGAGSYEQFF
size: -; D: TRBD1; J: TRBJ2-2; V: TRBV7-8; length: 13; DNA: TGTGCCTCTAGACAGGGCAACACCGGGGAGCTGTTTTTT; CDR3: CASRQGNTGELFF
size: few; D: TRBD1; J: TRBJ1-5; V: TRBV7-8; length: 15; DNA: TGTGCCAGCAGCTTAGGCCGGGACAGGGCCCAGCCCCAGCATTTT; CDR3: CASSLGRDRAQPQHF
size: -; D: TRBD1; J: TRBJ1-1; V: TRBV7-9; length: 15; DNA: TGTGCCAGCAGACAACAGGGGACTTTGAACACTGAAGCTTTCTTT; CDR3: CASRQQGTLNTEAFF
size: -; D: -; J: TRBJ2-3; V: TRBV29-1; length: 12; DNA: TGCAGCGTTGACTCTTTTACAGATACGCAGTATTTT; CDR3: CSVDSFTDTQYF
size: -; D: TRBD2; J: TRBJ2-1; V: TRBV6-5; length: 14; DNA: TGTGCCAGCACCGAACGACTAGCGGGAGATGAGCAGTTCTTC; CDR3: CASTERLAGDEQFF
size: -; D: TRBD1; J: TRBJ2-7; V: TRBV27; length: 15; DNA: TGTGCCAGCAGAGACAGGGTAGTAGGGGCCTACGAGCAGTACTTC; CDR3: CASRDRVVGAYEQYF
size: -; D: -; J: TRBJ2-5; V: TRBV3-1/TRBV3-2; length: 15; DNA: TGTGCCAGCAGCCTCGGGGCGGGGGCGCAGGAGACCCAGTACTTC; CDR3: CASSLGAGAQETQYF
size: few; D: -; J: TRBJ1-2; V: TRBV20-1; length: 10; DNA: TGCAGTGCCGGTGATAAACAGCCAACCTTC; CDR3: CSAGDKQPTF
size: -; D: TRBD2; J: TRBJ2-3; V: TRBV2; length: 16; DNA: TGTGCCAGCAGGACGGGGGGAGCGCCGACCCTAGGTACGCAGTATTTT; CDR3: CASRTGGAPTLGTQYF
size: -; D: -; J: TRBJ2-7; V: TRBV3-1/TRBV3-2; length: 13; DNA: TGTGCCAGCAGCCAAGCTTTATACTACGAGCAGTACTTC; CDR3: CASSQALYYEQYF
size: -; D: -; J: TRBJ2-4; V: TRBV5-6; length: 16; DNA: TGTGCCAGCAGCTGGGACACGCGGGGGGCCAAAAACATTCAGTACTTC; CDR3: CASSWDTRGAKNIQYF
size: -; D: -; J: TRBJ1-5; V: TRBV10-3; length: 17; DNA: TGTGCCATCTCACCCCGACATGTCGGGGGTAGCAATCAGCCCCAGCATTTT; CDR3: CAISPRHVGGSNQPQHF
size: -; D: TRBD2; J: TRBJ2-7; V: TRBV19; length: 16; DNA: TGTGCCAGTAGTATCCGACGGGGGGGCAGGGAATACGAGCAGTACTTC; CDR3: CASSIRRGGREYEQYF
size: -; D: -; J: TRBJ2-5; V: TRBV19; length: 14; DNA: TGTGCCAGTAGTGGGGGAGGCGGGCAAGAGACCCAGTACTTC; CDR3: CASSGGGGQETQYF
size: -; D: -; J: TRBJ1-2; V: TRBV28; length: 14; DNA: TGTGCCAGCAGTTTGGGGGCGTCTAACTATGGCTACACCTTC; CDR3: CASSLGASNYGYTF
size: -; D: TRBD1; J: TRBJ1-2; V: TRBV5-1; length: 16; DNA: TGCGCCAGCAGCTTGATGCCAGGGGGCGCTATCTATGGCTACACCTTC; CDR3: CASSLMPGGAIYGYTF
size: once; D: TRBD1; J: TRBJ2-2; V: TRBV6-1; length: 16; DNA: TGTGCCAGCAGTGGATACAGGGGCTCGAACACCGGGGAGCTGTTTTTT; CDR3: CASSGYRGSNTGELFF
size: -; D: -; J: TRBJ2-1; V: TRBV27; length: 13; DNA: TGTGCCAGCAGACAGGGCTCCTACAATGAGCAGTTCTTC; CDR3: CASRQGSYNEQFF
size: -; D: TRBD1; J: TRBJ2-1; V: TRBV12-5; length: 17; DNA: TGTGCTAGTGGTTTGGGTCAGGGGACAGCGCTTTACAATGAGCAGTTCTTC; CDR3: CASGLGQGTALYNEQFF
size: once; D: TRBD1; J: TRBJ2-7; V: TRBV13; length: 15; DNA: TGTGCCAGCAGACGAACCGGGACAGATACCTACGAGCAGTACTTC; CDR3: CASRRTGTDTYEQYF
size: -; D: -; J: TRBJ2-1; V: TRBV21-1; length: 17; DNA: TGTGCCAGCAGCTGTAAGGGCCGGGAACTAGACTACAATGAGCAGTTCTTC; CDR3: CASSCKGRELDYNEQFF
size: -; D: TRBD1; J: TRBJ1-1; V: TRBV19; length: 17; DNA: TGTGCCAGTAACGGACCTTGGGACAGGGGGCGCCGAACTGAAGCTTTCTTT; CDR3: CASNGPWDRGRRTEAFF
size: -; D: -; J: TRBJ1-5; V: TRBV13; length: 13; DNA: TGTGCCAGCCCCGACTGTAGCAATCAGCCCCAGCATTTT; CDR3: CASPDCSNQPQHF
size: many; D: TRBD2; J: TRBJ2-3; V: TRBV9; length: 20; DNA: TGTGCCAGCAGCGCTTCTAGCGGGGGGGCCCGTATCGCGAGCACAGATACGCAGTATTTT; CDR3: CASSASSGGARIASTDTQYF
size: -; D: -; J: TRBJ1-3; V: TRBV6-5; length: 16; DNA: TGTGCCAGCAGTTACTCTGGGCGAATCTCTGGAAACACCATATATTTT; CDR3: CASSYSGRISGNTIYF
size: -; D: TRBD2; J: TRBJ2-1; V: TRBV4-2; length: 14; DNA: TGTGCCAGCAGCCAAGATCTAGCGGGGGGCAGTCGGTTCTTC; CDR3: CASSQDLAGGSRFF
size: -; D: -; J: TRBJ2-1; V: TRBV5-1; length: 12; DNA: TGCGCCAGCAGCTTGCTAGACTATGAGCAGTTCTTC; CDR3: CASSLLDYEQFF
size: -; D: -; J: TRBJ1-5; V: TRBV28; length: 16; DNA: TGTGCCAGCAGTTTAAGTAAGGTCAGGGGCGATCAGCCCCAGCATTTT; CDR3: CASSLSKVRGDQPQHF
size: -; D: TRBD1; J: TRBJ2-5; V: TRBV28; length: 14; DNA: TGTGCCAGCAGTAACACGGACAGGCAAGAGACCCAGTACTTC; CDR3: CASSNTDRQETQYF
size: -; D: TRBD1; J: TRBJ1-1; V: TRBV25-1; length: 15; DNA: TGTGCCAGCAGTGAACCGGGACAGGGAAACGCTGAAGCTTTCTTT; CDR3: CASSEPGQGNAEAFF
size: -; D: TRBD1; J: TRBJ1-1; V: TRBV19; length: 13; DNA: TGTGCCAGTGCTGGACAGGGGAGGAATGAAGCTTTCTTT; CDR3: CASAGQGRNEAFF
size: -; D: -; J: TRBJ1-1; V: TRBV7-9; length: 15; DNA: TGTGCCAGCAGCTTATTAGTTGTGGGGCTCGGGGGGGCTTTCTTT; CDR3: CASSLLVVGLGGAFF
size: few; D: -; J: TRBJ2-1; V: TRBV18; length: 15; DNA: TGTGCCAGCTCACCCTCACGGGACAAGGTAGATGAGCAGTTCTTC; CDR3: CASSPSRDKVDEQFF
size: -; D: -; J: TRBJ2-7; V: TRBV28; length: 15; DNA: TGTGCCAGCAGTACCGGCGGAGCGGAGTCCTACGAGCAGTACTTC; CDR3: CASSTGGAESYEQYF
size: -; D: -; J: TRBJ1-1; V: TRBV7-9; length: 14; DNA: TGTGCCAGCAGCCAACAGGGACAGAACACTGAAGCTTTCTTT; CDR3: CASSQQGQNTEAFF
size: once; D: -; J: TRBJ2-3; V: TRBV18; length: 14; DNA: TGTGCCAGCTCGGCAGGGCCGGTCACAGATACGCAGTATTTT; CDR3: CASSAGPVTDTQYF
size: -; D: -; J: TRBJ2-2; V: TRBV5-1; length: 14; DNA: TGCGCCAGCAGCTTAGGGGGTGGCACCGGGGAGCTGTTTTTT; CDR3: CASSLGGGTGELFF
size: -; D: TRBD2; J: TRBJ2-1; V: TRBV6-1; length: 14; DNA: TGTGCCAGCAGTGATGGGGCGGGAGTGTATGAGCAGTTCTTC; CDR3: CASSDGAGVYEQFF
size: -; D: -; J: TRBJ1-6; V: TRBV5-8; length: 14; DNA: TGTGCCAGCAGCGCGACAGGAGATAATTCACCCCTCCACTTT; CDR3: CASSATGDNSPLHF
size: few; D: TRBD1; J: TRBJ1-2; V: TRBV6-5; length: 14; DNA: TGTGCCAGCAGTTACGGGACAGGGGACTATGGCTACACCTTC; CDR3: CASSYGTGDYGYTF
size: -; D: -; J: TRBJ1-1; V: TRBV3-1/TRBV3-2; length: 14; DNA: TGTGCCAGCAGCCCGACAGCCCTGAACACTGAAGCTTTCTTT; CDR3: CASSPTALNTEAFF
size: -; D: -; J: TRBJ2-2; V: TRBV9; length: 17; DNA: TGTGCCAGCAGCGCCCCGCCCGGGGGGCCGAACACCGGGGAGCTGTTTTTT; CDR3: CASSAPPGGPNTGELFF
size: -; D: TRBD1; J: TRBJ2-1; V: TRBV9; length: 15; DNA: TGTGCCAGCAGCGTTGGACAGGGTCCTTACAATGAGCAGTTCTTC; CDR3: CASSVGQGPYNEQFF
size: -; D: TRBD1; J: TRBJ1-6; V: TRBV6-4; length: 14; DNA: TGTGCCAGCAGTGACTCTGCAGGGGGCTCACCCCTCCACTTT; CDR3: CASSDSAGGSPLHF
size: -; D: TRBD2; J: TRBJ2-1; V: TRBV7-9; length: 15; DNA: TGTGCCAGCAGATTTAGCGGGGGCATTTACAATGAGCAGTTCTTC; CDR3: CASRFSGGIYNEQFF
size: -; D: TRBD1; J: TRBJ1-4; V: TRBV30; length: 13; DNA: TGTGCCTGGAGGGCGCAGGGGGCAGAGAAACTGTTTTTT; CDR3: CAWRAQGAEKLFF
size: few; D: -; J: TRBJ1-2; V: TRBV7-9; length: 15; DNA: TGTGCCAGCAGCTTAGGGTCCCAGGGGTCCTATGGCTACACCTTC; CDR3: CASSLGSQGSYGYTF
size: few; D: -; J: TRBJ2-1; V: TRBV7-9; length: 12; DNA: TGTGCCAGCAGCTTCCTAGCAAATGAGCAGTTCTTC; CDR3: CASSFLANEQFF
size: once; D: TRBD2; J: TRBJ2-1; V: TRBV6-5; length: 14; DNA: TGTGCCAGCCCCCGGACTAGCTTCTCCAATGAGCAGTTCTTC; CDR3: CASPRTSFSNEQFF
size: -; D: TRBD1; J: TRBJ1-2; V: TRBV6-6; length: 15; DNA: TGTGCCAGCAGTACCCGGGACAGGGGCTCGGGTGGCTACACCTTC; CDR3: CASSTRDRGSGGYTF